This is a list of T cell receptor beta chains from one sample in a study of blood T cell repertoires in COVID-19. Profiled with immunoSEQ multiplex PCR; TCRdb holds only in-frame clones, not every one. The sample has approximately 170,000 clones, around 82% seen once. Material for sequencing was peripheral blood. The receptors derive from a man older than 75 with COVID-19, enrolled during active disease. Both conserved end residues are part of each CDR3. A D gene is named only where the DNA matches it firmly. The listing skips clone size in some rows; elsewhere it reads once, few, many or a size class.

D gene	clone size	V gene	J gene	CDR3 DNA	CDR3 protein
-	-	TRBV4-2	TRBJ2-3	TGTGCCAGCAGCTCAAATATGCGACAGCAAGATACGCAGTATTTT	CASSSNMRQQDTQYF
-	-	TRBV12-3/TRBV12-4	TRBJ1-2	TGTGCCAGCAGTTTTACCAGTAATGGCTACACCTTC	CASSFTSNGYTF
TRBD2	-	TRBV5-1	TRBJ2-1	TGCGCCAGCAGCTCCTCTAGCGGGGGGGCCGGCCAAGCCGGTGAGCAGTTCTTC	CASSSSSGGAGQAGEQFF
-	-	TRBV7-9	TRBJ2-2	TGTGCCAGCAGCTTAGAAGAGTACACCGGGGAGCTGTTTTTT	CASSLEEYTGELFF
-	-	TRBV6-5	TRBJ2-1	TGTGCCAGCAGCAACTGGGTGGCGGTCAGCAATGAGCAGTTCTTC	CASSNWVAVSNEQFF
-	few	TRBV7-9	TRBJ1-2	TGTGCCAGCAGTTTCAACGGGGGAAATGGCTACACCTTC	CASSFNGGNGYTF
TRBD2	-	TRBV5-1	TRBJ2-3	TGCGCCAGCAGCCTCGAGGGGACTAGCGGGGCAGATACGCAGTATTTT	CASSLEGTSGADTQYF
-	few	TRBV2	TRBJ1-4	TGTGCCAGCAGGCCCGGCCAGGGGTATGAAAAACTGTTTTTT	CASRPGQGYEKLFF
-	-	TRBV2	TRBJ1-3	TGTGCCAGCAGCGCCGACAGGAACTCTGGAAACACCATATATTTT	CASSADRNSGNTIYF
-	-	TRBV5-1	TRBJ2-7	TGCGCCAGCAGCTTGGTTTCAGGGCAGGCGTACGAGCAGTACTTC	CASSLVSGQAYEQYF
-	-	TRBV2	TRBJ2-7	TGTGCCAGCAGTGAAAACGATCTAAGCTCCTACGAGCAGTACTTC	CASSENDLSSYEQYF
-	-	TRBV7-8	TRBJ1-2	TGTGCCAGCAGCTTGACGGGGTCAGACTTCGCAGATGGCTACACCTTC	CASSLTGSDFADGYTF
TRBD1	-	TRBV2	TRBJ1-1	TGTGCCAGCATGGGACAGATGAACACTGAAGCTTTCTTT	CASMGQMNTEAFF
-	-	TRBV10-1	TRBJ1-1	TGCGCCAGCAGTGAGTCGGAAGGGGTGAACACTGAAGCTTTCTTT	CASSESEGVNTEAFF
-	-	TRBV2	TRBJ1-1	TGTGCCAGCAAACACAGGTCGAACACTGAAGCTTTCTTT	CASKHRSNTEAFF
TRBD1	-	TRBV12-3/TRBV12-4	TRBJ1-5	TGTGCCAGCACCACAGGGGTGGATCAGCCCCAGCATTTT	CASTTGVDQPQHF
TRBD1	-	TRBV9	TRBJ1-5	TGTGCCAGCAGCGCCGGACAGGGGAATCAGCCCCAGCATTTT	CASSAGQGNQPQHF
-	-	TRBV4-3	TRBJ1-1	TGCGCCAGCAGCCAAGCTACAGGAGACACTGAAGCTTTCTTT	CASSQATGDTEAFF
TRBD1	-	TRBV9	TRBJ2-3	TGTGCCAGCAGCCAACAGGGGATAGGCACAGATACGCAGTATTTT	CASSQQGIGTDTQYF
-	once	TRBV2	TRBJ1-6	TGTGCCAGCGGACCCTCTCGGGGAGGTAATTCACCCCTCCACTTT	CASGPSRGGNSPLHF
TRBD1	-	TRBV18	TRBJ1-5	TGTGCCAGCTCAACGGGACAGATCAATCAGCCCCAGCATTTT	CASSTGQINQPQHF
TRBD2	few	TRBV19	TRBJ2-5	TGTGCCAGTAGTCCGGGACTAGCGGGGCTACAAGAGACCCAGTACTTC	CASSPGLAGLQETQYF
-	-	TRBV15	TRBJ2-5	TGTGCCACCAGCAGAGATCTTAGGCCCCGGGGGGCACAGGGGACCCAGTACTTC	CATSRDLRPRGAQGTQYF
-	once	TRBV5-1	TRBJ2-3	TGCGCCAGCAAAGGCAGGGTTGATACAGATACGCAGTATTTT	CASKGRVDTDTQYF
TRBD2	-	TRBV5-4	TRBJ2-3	TGTGCCAGCAGCCCCCGGACTAGCGCCGAGGGTACGCAGTATTTT	CASSPRTSAEGTQYF
-	once	TRBV19	TRBJ1-5	TGTGCCAGTAGTTCAACGATTACAGGGCGGGTAAAAAATCAGCCCCAGCATTTT	CASSSTITGRVKNQPQHF
TRBD1	once	TRBV6-5	TRBJ1-4	TGTGCCAGCGGGACAGGGGGCAACGAAAAACTGTTTTTT	CASGTGGNEKLFF
TRBD1	few	TRBV7-9	TRBJ1-1	TGTGCCAGCAGCTCCCATTCTACAGGGGCAAACACTGAAGCTTTCTTT	CASSSHSTGANTEAFF
-	-	TRBV6-6	TRBJ2-7	TGTGCCAGCAGCTTAGACAGGAGCGAGCAGTACTTC	CASSLDRSEQYF
-	-	TRBV5-4	TRBJ1-5	TGTGCCAGCAGCTTGGATCAGGGGAGTCAGCCCCAGCATTTT	CASSLDQGSQPQHF
TRBD1	-	TRBV18	TRBJ1-2	TGTGCCAGCTCACAACAGGGGGCGGGGAACTATGGCTACACCTTC	CASSQQGAGNYGYTF
-	-	TRBV12-3/TRBV12-4	TRBJ2-7	TGTGCCAGCAGTGTAGCGGCTTACGAAGAGCAGTACTTC	CASSVAAYEEQYF
-	-	TRBV7-9	TRBJ1-5	TGTGCCAGCAGCTTAGCGGGGAGGGAGGATCAGCCCCAGCATTTT	CASSLAGREDQPQHF
-	-	TRBV5-4	TRBJ2-4	TGTGCCAGCAGCTTGGGCAGGGGGGCGGCCAAAAACATTCAGTACTTC	CASSLGRGAAKNIQYF
-	once	TRBV5-5	TRBJ1-5	TGTGCCAGCAGTCGGGGACACTCCAATAGCAATCAGCCCCAGCATTTT	CASSRGHSNSNQPQHF
-	-	TRBV12-3/TRBV12-4	TRBJ2-5	TGTGCCAGCAGTCCTGACAGGCCGACCGCGTACTTC	CASSPDRPTAYF
TRBD1	-	TRBV24-1	TRBJ1-6	TGTGCCACCAGTGACCCGACGGGGACAGGGTTCTTGTCCTATAATTCACCCCTCCACTTT	CATSDPTGTGFLSYNSPLHF
TRBD2	-	TRBV5-1	TRBJ2-1	TGCGCCAGCAGCTTAACCGGGACTAGCGGGGGGGCTGGTGAGCAGTTCTTC	CASSLTGTSGGAGEQFF
TRBD1	-	TRBV9	TRBJ1-2	TGTGCCAGCAGCGAGGGGCCCACAGGGGGCGACTATGGCTACACCTTC	CASSEGPTGGDYGYTF
-	-	TRBV12-3/TRBV12-4	TRBJ1-6	TGTGCCAGCAGTCCTCAGTATACACCCCTCCACTTT	CASSPQYTPLHF
TRBD1	-	TRBV6-5	TRBJ1-5	TGTGCCAGCAAAGACAGGGTTAGCAATCAGCCCCAGCATTTT	CASKDRVSNQPQHF
-	-	TRBV10-3	TRBJ2-5	TGTGCCATCAGTGAGTGGGGCTGGGGCGGGGGCCCCCAAGAGACCCAGTACTTC	CAISEWGWGGGPQETQYF
-	-	TRBV6-6	TRBJ2-7	TGTGCCAGCAGTCAGGACACACCCTACGAGCAGTACTTC	CASSQDTPYEQYF
-	-	TRBV15	TRBJ1-1	TGTGCCACCAGCAGAGAGGGGGGAGAGGGGAACACTGAAGCTTTCTTT	CATSREGGEGNTEAFF
-	-	TRBV3-1/TRBV3-2	TRBJ1-5	TGTGCCAGCAGCCAAGGCGGTCCCAATCAGCCCCAGCATTTT	CASSQGGPNQPQHF
-	once	TRBV18	TRBJ1-4	TGTGCCAGCCGATCGGCAACTAATGAAAAACTGTTTTTT	CASRSATNEKLFF
-	-	TRBV5-4	TRBJ1-2	TGTGCCAGCAGCCGCCCCGGGGTGGGGGCCTTAGGTGGCTACACCTTC	CASSRPGVGALGGYTF
-	-	TRBV29-1	TRBJ1-1	TGCAGCGTTGATGCCCCGGGGGACACTGAAGCTTTCTTT	CSVDAPGDTEAFF
TRBD2	-	TRBV5-4	TRBJ2-5	TGTGCCAGCAGCCTCGGGACTAGCGGGGGGGCCGGTGAGACCCAGTACTTC	CASSLGTSGGAGETQYF
-	-	TRBV19	TRBJ1-4	TGTGCCAGTAGTATGCCGGAGGAAAAACTGTTTTTT	CASSMPEEKLFF